This T cell receptor (beta chain) was sequenced during a study of early T cells in non-severe SARS-CoV-2 infection. Study details: Bulk RNA isolated from unsorted whole blood underwent sequencing; chains were not paired.

V was shortened by 4 bases and J by 9 bases, with 15 bases between the two germline ends. The CDR3 extends over 13 amino acids. CDR1 WNHNN and CDR2 SYGVQD come from the germline V gene (reference sequence). Each CDR3 protein gets one entry after TCRdb re-called the 5' RACE reads with MiXCR. The sample has 70,000 or so distinct CDR3 sequences, 3.5% to 6% seen once. This sequence originates from an adult who was a healthcare worker with PCR-confirmed SARS-CoV-2 infection or an uninfected control (not recorded which). The donor label of this sample is uncertain. The sequenced sample was whole blood, obtained at baseline. The chain links TRBV10-1 to TRBJ1-1, with D unresolved. The CDR3 region is CASSGSHTGKAFF. CDR3 bases: TGCGCCAGCAGTGGGTCACACACTGGAAAAGCTTTCTTT.